Listed here is a single TCR beta chain. What it binds is not known. The sample belongs to a study of shared clonotypes between healthy human individuals. Points from the study as a whole: In having few donors, the study represented limited genetic and exposure-history diversity.

At the deep level, the assay was run. Authors' processing steps: Quality scores were absent from the junction-only immunoSEQ sequences, so filtering differed. Repertoires were generated with immunoSEQ multiplex PCR, while TCRdb's copy carries only in-frame clones and drops some. For V, J and clone size, that table is used; D and trimming come from the DNA. The data show 450,000 or so clones, about 74% seen once. The V and J ends lost 5 bases and 4 bases respectively, with 11 bases between them. Germline V CDR1 and CDR2: SGHTA, FQGTGA. The CDR3 loop spans 13 amino acids. The V gene is TRBV7-3, the J gene TRBJ1-1; TRBD1 is a possible D gene (5 bases). The specimen was PBMCs. The source of this sequence is a woman aged 40 to 50 in good health. Some clones in this sample may be carry-over from other donors' samples. CDR3 in amino acids: CASSATGTTEAFF. Here the CDR3 DNA reads TGTGCCAGCAGCGCCACGGGGACCACTGAAGCTTTCTTT.